The 7 T cell receptor beta chains reported below all come from one sample, sequenced in a study of T cell responses to AZD1222 COVID-19 vaccine. Profiled with immunoSEQ multiplex PCR; TCRdb holds only in-frame clones, not every one. Among about 180,000 clones listed, just over 90% were seen once. The material sequenced was peripheral blood, taken on day 0 of AZD1222 vaccination. Receptors were obtained from an adult in good health.

The chain recombines TRBV6-5 with TRBJ1-1; possible D gene TRBD1, 6 bases. CDR3 length: 15 residues. Looked up from germline, CDR1 is MNHEY and CDR2 is SVGAGI. Deletions cut 5 bases from V and 0 bases from J, with 13 bases between. CDR3 nucleotides: TGTGCCAGCAGTCCTCCAGGGGCTTTGAACACTGAAGCTTTCTTT. Translating it yields CASSPPGALNTEAFF.

The rearrangement joins TRBV6-5 to TRBJ2-7, with 8 bases matching TRBD2. CDR3 size: 13 residues. Germline V gene data show CDR1 as MNHEY and CDR2 as SVGAGI. Trimming at V came to 6 bases and at J to 0 bases, leaving 1 base not matched to a gene. Here the CDR3 DNA reads TGTGCCAGCAGGCGGGGGGACTCCTACGAGCAGTACTTC. As protein: CASRRGDSYEQYF.

This chain connects TRBV6-5 to TRBJ2-7; 9 nucleotides align to TRBD1. The CDR3 has 14 amino acids. CDR1 and CDR2 from the germline V gene are MNHEY and SVGAGI. With V trimmed by 6 bases and J by 5 bases, 8 bases remained unmatched. Here the CDR3 DNA reads TGTGCCAGCAGCCGGGACAGGGTCCCCCACGAGCAGTACTTC. Encoded protein: CASSRDRVPHEQYF.

This clone was counted between two and nine times. The chain uses TRBV12-5 and TRBJ1-2; unclear D gene. Germline V gives CDR1 LGHNT, CDR2 FRNRAP. This CDR3 comprises 18 residues. V was trimmed by 0 bases and J by 5 bases, leaving 22 bases between them. Written as DNA, the CDR3 is TGTGCTAGTGGTTTGGTCCCGAAGGCGGGGTTGCCTCCTTATGGCTACACCTTC. Its translation is CASGLVPKAGLPPYGYTF.

The V call is TRBV20-1, the J call TRBJ2-5; possible D gene TRBD2, 5 bases. V lost 6 bases and J 5 bases, leaving 7 bases between the germline ends. The CDR3 runs to 10 residues. Germline CDR1 is DFQATT and CDR2 is SNEGSKA (reference sequence). This CDR3 reads CSALAETQYF. As DNA, the CDR3 is TGCAGTGCCCTAGCCGAGACCCAGTACTTC.

The sample holds one count of this clone. J is TRBJ1-2 and V is TRBV6-5, with D perhaps matching TRBD1 (6 bases). The ends were cut back, 3 bases at V and 5 bases at J, with 13 bases in the middle. The germline gives CDR1 MNHEY, CDR2 SVGAGI. This CDR3 has 14 residues. The CDR3 DNA is TGTGCCAGCAGTTATGGACAGTGGGGGTATGGCTACACCTTC. Translating gives CASSYGQWGYGYTF.

The rearrangement links TRBV3-1 (or the pseudogene TRBV3-2) to TRBJ1-2; tentatively, D is TRBD1 (6 bases). Germline V gene sequence: CDR1 LGHDT, CDR2 YNNKEL (reference sequence). V dropped 2 bases and J dropped 10 bases, with 11 bases sitting between them. The CDR3 is 12 amino acids. CDR3 amino acids: CASSQSDRLYTF. CDR3 DNA: TGTGCCAGCAGCCAATCGGACAGACTCTACACCTTC.